Listed below are T cell receptor beta chains from one sample, sequenced in a study of T cells in Graves' hyperthyroidism and ophthalmopathy. TCRdb processed the multiplex PCR reads anew with MiXCR; each CDR3 protein has one entry. The profile shows about 560,000 distinct CDR3 sequences, 15% to 17% of them singletons. The sequenced sample was blood. The source of these receptors is a woman younger than 45 with Graves' hyperthyroidism. Each CDR3 is given with its conserved first and last residue. A D gene is named only where the DNA matches it firmly. Not all rows give a size; the values are once, few, many and, for expanded clones, a class.

size: many; J: TRBJ2-1; V: TRBV27; D: -; CDR3: CASSPPTSYNEQFF; DNA: TGTGCCAGTAGCCCCCCCACGTCTTACAATGAGCAGTTCTTC
size: many; J: TRBJ2-1; V: TRBV6-1; D: -; CDR3: CASRRELHNEQFF; DNA: TGTGCCAGCAGGAGGGAACTCCACAATGAGCAGTTCTTC
size: -; J: TRBJ2-7; V: TRBV6-1; D: TRBD1; CDR3: CASSEVRGPYEQYF; DNA: TGTGCCAGCAGTGAAGTCAGGGGGCCCTACGAGCAGTACTTC
size: few; J: TRBJ1-1; V: TRBV6-1; D: -; CDR3: CASSRSVVTEAFF; DNA: TGTGCCAGCAGCCGATCGGTGGTGACTGAAGCTTTCTTT
size: few; J: TRBJ2-6; V: TRBV30; D: TRBD2; CDR3: CAWRGLAGPSGANVLTF; DNA: TGTGCCTGGAGAGGACTAGCGGGGCCCTCTGGGGCCAACGTCCTGACTTTC
size: few; J: TRBJ1-5; V: TRBV6-1; D: TRBD1; CDR3: CASRQGQGAQPQHF; DNA: TGTGCCAGCAGACAAGGACAGGGAGCTCAGCCCCAGCATTTT
size: many; J: TRBJ2-1; V: TRBV7-9; D: TRBD2; CDR3: CASSLARGRAGNEQFF; DNA: TGTGCCAGCAGCTTAGCGCGGGGGAGGGCGGGCAATGAGCAGTTCTTC
size: few; J: TRBJ1-4; V: TRBV28; D: -; CDR3: CASTLGGRVSGEKLFF; DNA: TGTGCCAGCACCTTGGGAGGGAGGGTTTCGGGTGAAAAACTGTTTTTT
size: many; J: TRBJ2-3; V: TRBV10-3; D: TRBD1; CDR3: CAISPGTGADTQYF; DNA: TGTGCCATCAGTCCAGGGACAGGGGCAGATACGCAGTATTTT
size: many; J: TRBJ2-7; V: TRBV14; D: TRBD1; CDR3: CASSQPDRDEQYF; DNA: TGTGCCAGCAGCCAGCCGGACAGGGACGAGCAGTACTTC
size: many; J: TRBJ1-2; V: TRBV18; D: -; CDR3: CASSPTAAGSHYGYTF; DNA: TGTGCCAGCTCCCCCACAGCGGCCGGGTCCCACTATGGCTACACCTTC
size: many; J: TRBJ1-4; V: TRBV5-1; D: TRBD1; CDR3: CASSPGTGSEKLFF; DNA: TGCGCCAGCAGCCCCGGGACAGGGAGCGAAAAACTGTTTTTT
size: -; J: TRBJ2-2; V: TRBV9; D: TRBD1; CDR3: CASRSGTDDTGELFF; DNA: TGTGCCAGCAGGAGTGGGACAGACGACACCGGGGAGCTGTTTTTT
size: once; J: TRBJ2-6; V: TRBV7-9; D: -; CDR3: CASSLATGNSGANVLTF; DNA: TGTGCCAGCAGCTTAGCGACAGGTAACTCTGGGGCCAACGTCCTGACTTTC
size: many; J: TRBJ1-1; V: TRBV10-3; D: -; CDR3: CAISETGTEAFF; DNA: TGTGCCATCAGTGAAACGGGCACTGAAGCTTTCTTT
size: -; J: TRBJ2-1; V: TRBV7-9; D: -; CDR3: CASSLATGSRPNEQFF; DNA: TGTGCCAGCAGCTTAGCGACAGGCTCACGTCCCAATGAGCAGTTCTTC
size: many; J: TRBJ2-5; V: TRBV11-2; D: -; CDR3: CASSYLGLGETQYF; DNA: TGTGCCAGCAGCTATCTGGGGTTAGGAGAGACCCAGTACTTC
size: many; J: TRBJ1-5; V: TRBV7-2; D: -; CDR3: CASSPLPGPQPQHF; DNA: TGTGCCAGCAGCCCCCTGCCCGGGCCCCAGCCCCAGCATTTT
size: -; J: TRBJ2-2; V: TRBV7-3; D: -; CDR3: CASSHPQLAANTGELFF; DNA: TGTGCCAGCAGCCATCCTCAGCTAGCAGCGAACACCGGGGAGCTGTTTTTT
size: few; J: TRBJ1-6; V: TRBV9; D: TRBD1; CDR3: CASSETAGGSPLHF; DNA: TGTGCCAGCAGCGAGACAGCAGGGGGTTCACCCCTCCACTTT
size: few; J: TRBJ2-2; V: TRBV19; D: TRBD1; CDR3: CASSTRGHDTGELFF; DNA: TGTGCCAGTAGCACCAGGGGGCACGACACCGGGGAGCTGTTTTTT
size: many; J: TRBJ2-1; V: TRBV28; D: -; CDR3: CAITPPGFRSYNEQFF; DNA: TGTGCCATCACACCACCGGGATTTCGTTCCTACAATGAGCAGTTCTTC
size: few; J: TRBJ1-3; V: TRBV29-1; D: -; CDR3: CSVAITSGTSGNTIYF; DNA: TGCAGCGTTGCTATCACTTCCGGGACATCTGGAAACACCATATATTTT
size: many; J: TRBJ2-1; V: TRBV27; D: -; CDR3: CASRGPRHEQFF; DNA: TGTGCCAGCAGGGGACCACGACATGAGCAGTTCTTC
size: many; J: TRBJ2-7; V: TRBV28; D: TRBD2; CDR3: CASSKPGLGSYEQYF; DNA: TGTGCCAGCAGTAAGCCGGGACTAGGGTCCTACGAGCAGTACTTC
size: many; J: TRBJ2-3; V: TRBV20-1; D: TRBD1; CDR3: CSARRTGAADTQYF; DNA: TGCAGTGCTAGACGGACAGGGGCGGCAGATACGCAGTATTTT
size: many; J: TRBJ1-5; V: TRBV28; D: -; CDR3: CASSFLVNSNQPQHF; DNA: TGTGCCAGCAGTTTCCTAGTGAATAGCAATCAGCCCCAGCATTTT
size: -; J: TRBJ2-7; V: TRBV7-2; D: TRBD1; CDR3: CASSQSEWTGGTGSRYEQYF; DNA: TGTGCCAGCAGCCAGAGCGAGTGGACAGGGGGCACGGGAAGTAGGTACGAGCAGTACTTC